The rows below give T cell receptor beta chains drawn from one sample of a study of CD8+CD57+ T cells in acquired aplastic anemia. TCRdb fed the reads into MiXCR, producing one record per CDR3 protein. This sample yields about 190,000 distinct CDR3 sequences, of which nearly 50% are seen a single time; about 8.8% belongs to the top ten. Sample: sorted CD4+, CD8+, or CD8+CD57+ T cells (not recorded which) from PBMCs. All receptors derive from a human donor with aplastic anemia. Both conserved end residues are part of each CDR3. The D gene is left open where the match is weak. Not every row has a clone size; where given, it reads once, few, many or a size class.

abundance: .; j_gene: TRBJ2-1; d_gene: TRBD2; v_gene: TRBV5-8; CDR3nt: TGTGCCGGCAGCTCAAGCGGGGGGGGCTACAATGAGCAGTTCTTC; CDR3aa: CAGSSSGGGYNEQFF
abundance: many; j_gene: TRBJ2-1; d_gene: TRBD2; v_gene: TRBV7-2; CDR3nt: TGTGCCAGCAGTCGCAGCGGGAGGTTCATGAATGAGCAGTTCTTC; CDR3aa: CASSRSGRFMNEQFF
abundance: once; j_gene: TRBJ2-7; d_gene: TRBD2; v_gene: TRBV20-1; CDR3nt: TGCAGTGGGTTTAAGGCGGGAGTTGGATCCTACGAGCAGTACTTC; CDR3aa: CSGFKAGVGSYEQYF
abundance: many; j_gene: TRBJ2-5; d_gene: .; v_gene: TRBV11-1; CDR3nt: TGTGCCAGCAGCTTTCCAGGGGATGGGACCCAGTACTTC; CDR3aa: CASSFPGDGTQYF
abundance: .; j_gene: TRBJ1-2; d_gene: .; v_gene: TRBV5-6; CDR3nt: TGTGCCAGCAGCCCGGCCGGGGGTGCTTATGGCTACACCTTC; CDR3aa: CASSPAGGAYGYTF
abundance: .; j_gene: TRBJ1-1; d_gene: TRBD1; v_gene: TRBV20-1; CDR3nt: TGCAGTGCTAGAGGGACAGGGACTGAAGCTTTCTTT; CDR3aa: CSARGTGTEAFF
abundance: many; j_gene: TRBJ1-1; d_gene: .; v_gene: TRBV2; CDR3nt: TGTGCCAGCAGTGAATTGGGCCAGCCAAACACTGAAGCTTTCTTT; CDR3aa: CASSELGQPNTEAFF
abundance: many; j_gene: TRBJ1-5; d_gene: .; v_gene: TRBV5-5; CDR3nt: TGTGCCAGCAGCCCAGGGCCTAATCAGCCCCAGCATTTT; CDR3aa: CASSPGPNQPQHF
abundance: .; j_gene: TRBJ2-3; d_gene: TRBD2; v_gene: TRBV4-1; CDR3nt: TGCGCCAGCAGCCAGGGGACTAGTCACCCAGATACGCGGTATTTT; CDR3aa: CASSQGTSHPDTRYF
abundance: .; j_gene: TRBJ2-1; d_gene: TRBD2; v_gene: TRBV30; CDR3nt: TGTGCCTGGACCCCAGCGGGAGGGCCGGGGCAGTTCTTC; CDR3aa: CAWTPAGGPGQFF
abundance: .; j_gene: TRBJ1-2; d_gene: TRBD1; v_gene: TRBV2; CDR3nt: TGTGCCAGCAGTTGGGACAGGAACTATGGCTACACCTTC; CDR3aa: CASSWDRNYGYTF
abundance: .; j_gene: TRBJ1-1; d_gene: .; v_gene: TRBV6-2/TRBV6-3; CDR3nt: TGTGCCAGCAGCTCCGCGGAGAGAGCTTTCTTT; CDR3aa: CASSSAERAFF
abundance: many; j_gene: TRBJ1-2; d_gene: TRBD1; v_gene: TRBV5-1; CDR3nt: TGCGCCAGCAGCACCGGCCGGGACAGGGGAGCCTATGGCTACACCTTC; CDR3aa: CASSTGRDRGAYGYTF
abundance: .; j_gene: TRBJ1-3; d_gene: .; v_gene: TRBV19; CDR3nt: TGTGCCAGTAGTAACAGTGTTGCTGGAAACACCATATATTTT; CDR3aa: CASSNSVAGNTIYF
abundance: once; j_gene: TRBJ1-3; d_gene: .; v_gene: TRBV10-3; CDR3nt: TGTGCCATCAAGGCTTATGACGGGCGCTCTGGAAACACCATATATTTT; CDR3aa: CAIKAYDGRSGNTIYF
abundance: .; j_gene: TRBJ2-5; d_gene: .; v_gene: TRBV20-1; CDR3nt: TGCAGTGCTAGACGGGGGCCCGGGGGGACCCAGTACTTC; CDR3aa: CSARRGPGGTQYF
abundance: few; j_gene: TRBJ2-5; d_gene: TRBD2; v_gene: TRBV2; CDR3nt: TGTGCCAGCAGTCGGACTAGCGGGGTACAAGAGACCCAGTACTTC; CDR3aa: CASSRTSGVQETQYF
abundance: few; j_gene: TRBJ2-7; d_gene: .; v_gene: TRBV6-2/TRBV6-3; CDR3nt: TGTGCCAGCAGTTACTCGATTGGGGATACGGGCAATTCCTACGAGCAGTACTTC; CDR3aa: CASSYSIGDTGNSYEQYF
abundance: .; j_gene: TRBJ2-3; d_gene: .; v_gene: TRBV29-1; CDR3nt: TGCAGCGTTGAAGGACTGGATTTCACAGATACGCAGTATTTT; CDR3aa: CSVEGLDFTDTQYF
abundance: .; j_gene: TRBJ2-5; d_gene: .; v_gene: TRBV9; CDR3nt: TGTGCCAGCAGCTCTAGCAGAAACCCAAGGGAGACCCAGTACTTC; CDR3aa: CASSSSRNPRETQYF
abundance: many; j_gene: TRBJ1-1; d_gene: .; v_gene: TRBV29-1; CDR3nt: TGCAGCGTCACCGGGGGTACTATCGACACTGAAGCTTTCTTT; CDR3aa: CSVTGGTIDTEAFF
abundance: .; j_gene: TRBJ2-2; d_gene: TRBD1; v_gene: TRBV28; CDR3nt: TGTGCCAGCACCTTTACTGGTGGGGACAGAGAGCTGTTTTTT; CDR3aa: CASTFTGGDRELFF
abundance: many; j_gene: TRBJ2-7; d_gene: .; v_gene: TRBV7-2; CDR3nt: TGTGCCAGCAGCTCCCCGGGGCGCTACGAGCAGTACTTC; CDR3aa: CASSSPGRYEQYF
abundance: few; j_gene: TRBJ2-6; d_gene: .; v_gene: TRBV5-1; CDR3nt: TGCGCCAGCAGCTTGGTGGGGAGCTCTGGGGCCAACGTCCTGACTTTC; CDR3aa: CASSLVGSSGANVLTF
abundance: .; j_gene: TRBJ1-1; d_gene: .; v_gene: TRBV7-2; CDR3nt: TGTGCCAGCAGCTTATCGGGTTCGAGGGGACGCACTGAAGCTTTCTTT; CDR3aa: CASSLSGSRGRTEAFF
abundance: many; j_gene: TRBJ1-3; d_gene: TRBD1; v_gene: TRBV6-5; CDR3nt: TGTGCCAGCAGCCTGACAGGGAGCGGAAACACCATATATTTT; CDR3aa: CASSLTGSGNTIYF
abundance: .; j_gene: TRBJ2-7; d_gene: .; v_gene: TRBV9; CDR3nt: TGTGCCAGCAGCGTAGGGGGTGGAGCCTACGAGCAGTACTTC; CDR3aa: CASSVGGGAYEQYF
abundance: many; j_gene: TRBJ2-1; d_gene: TRBD2; v_gene: TRBV12-3/TRBV12-4; CDR3nt: TGTGCCAGCAGTCTAGCGGCCAGGAGTGAGCAGTTCTTC; CDR3aa: CASSLAARSEQFF
abundance: .; j_gene: TRBJ1-2; d_gene: TRBD1; v_gene: TRBV19; CDR3nt: TGTGCCAGTAGCTCGACCGACAGGGTCTATGGCTACACCTTC; CDR3aa: CASSSTDRVYGYTF